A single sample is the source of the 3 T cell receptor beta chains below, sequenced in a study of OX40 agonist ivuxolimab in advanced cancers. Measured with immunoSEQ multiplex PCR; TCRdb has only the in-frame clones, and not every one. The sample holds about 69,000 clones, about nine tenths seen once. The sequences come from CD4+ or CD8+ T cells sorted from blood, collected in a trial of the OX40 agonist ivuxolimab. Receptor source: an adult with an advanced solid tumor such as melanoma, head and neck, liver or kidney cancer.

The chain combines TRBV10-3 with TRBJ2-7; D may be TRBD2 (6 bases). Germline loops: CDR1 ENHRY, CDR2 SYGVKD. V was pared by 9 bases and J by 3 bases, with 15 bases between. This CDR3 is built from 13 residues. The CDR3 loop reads CAITRRDGYEQYF. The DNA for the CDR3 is TGTGCCATAACGCGGAGGGACGGCTACGAGCAGTACTTC.

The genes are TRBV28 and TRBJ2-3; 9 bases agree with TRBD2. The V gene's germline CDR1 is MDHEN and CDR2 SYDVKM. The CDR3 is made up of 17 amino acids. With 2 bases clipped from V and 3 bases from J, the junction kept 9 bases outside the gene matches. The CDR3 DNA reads TGTGCCAGCAGTTTAGGCGGGAGGGCCGTAAAAACAGATACGCAGTATTTT. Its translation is CASSLGGRAVKTDTQYF.

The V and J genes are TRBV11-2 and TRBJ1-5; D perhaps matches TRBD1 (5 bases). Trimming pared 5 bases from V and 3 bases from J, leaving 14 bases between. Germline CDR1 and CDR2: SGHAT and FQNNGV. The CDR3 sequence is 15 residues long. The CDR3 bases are TGTGCCAGCAGCCACACATGGGGGAACAATCAGCCCCAGCATTTT. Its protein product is CASSHTWGNNQPQHF.